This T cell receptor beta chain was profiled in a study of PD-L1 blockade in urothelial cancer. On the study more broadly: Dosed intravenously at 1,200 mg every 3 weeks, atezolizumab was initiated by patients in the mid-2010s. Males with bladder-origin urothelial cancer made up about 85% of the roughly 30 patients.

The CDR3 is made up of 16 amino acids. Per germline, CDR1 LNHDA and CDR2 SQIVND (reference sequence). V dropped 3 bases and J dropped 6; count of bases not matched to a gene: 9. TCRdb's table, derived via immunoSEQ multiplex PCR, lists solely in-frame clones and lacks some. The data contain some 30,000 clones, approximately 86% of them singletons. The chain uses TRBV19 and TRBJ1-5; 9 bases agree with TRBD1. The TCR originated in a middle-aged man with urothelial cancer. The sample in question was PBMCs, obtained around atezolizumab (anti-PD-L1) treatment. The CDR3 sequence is CASSIQGTGGSQPQHF. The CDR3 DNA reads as TGTGCCAGTAGTATCCAGGGCACAGGGGGCAGTCAGCCCCAGCATTTT.